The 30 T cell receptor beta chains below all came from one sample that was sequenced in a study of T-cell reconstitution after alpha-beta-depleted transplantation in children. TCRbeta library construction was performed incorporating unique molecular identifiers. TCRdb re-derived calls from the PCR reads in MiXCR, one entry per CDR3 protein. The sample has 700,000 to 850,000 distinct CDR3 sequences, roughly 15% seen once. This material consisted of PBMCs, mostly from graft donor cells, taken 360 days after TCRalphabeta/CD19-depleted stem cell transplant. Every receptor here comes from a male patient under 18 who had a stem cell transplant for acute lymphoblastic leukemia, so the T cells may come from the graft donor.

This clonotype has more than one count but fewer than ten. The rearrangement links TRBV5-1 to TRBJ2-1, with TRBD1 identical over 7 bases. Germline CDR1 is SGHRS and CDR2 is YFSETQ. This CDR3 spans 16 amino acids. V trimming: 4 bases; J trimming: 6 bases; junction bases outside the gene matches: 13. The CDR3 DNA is TGCGCCAGCAGCCCAACTGGGACAGCAAATATCAATGAGCAGTTCTTC. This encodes CASSPTGTANINEQFF. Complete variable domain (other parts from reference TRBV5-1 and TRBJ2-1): KAGVTQTPRYLIKTRGQQVTLSCSPISGHRSVSWYQQTPGQGLQFLFEYFSETQRNKGNFPGRFSGRQFSNSRSEMNVSTLELGDSALYLCASSPTGTANINEQFFGPGTRLTVL.

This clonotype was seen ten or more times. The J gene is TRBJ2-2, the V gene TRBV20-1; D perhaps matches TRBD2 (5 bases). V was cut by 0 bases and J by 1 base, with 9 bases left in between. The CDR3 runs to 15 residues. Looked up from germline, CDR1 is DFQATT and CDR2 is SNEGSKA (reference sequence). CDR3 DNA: TGCAGTGCTAGAGATCCAGCGGAGAACACCGGGGAGCTGTTTTTT. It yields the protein CSARDPAENTGELFF.

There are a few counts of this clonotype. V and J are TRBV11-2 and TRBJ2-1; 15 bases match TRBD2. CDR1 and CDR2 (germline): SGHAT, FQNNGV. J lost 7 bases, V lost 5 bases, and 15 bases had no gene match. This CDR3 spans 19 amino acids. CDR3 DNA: TGTGCCAGCAGCACACCAATAGACCGGGGACTAGCGGGAGGAAATGAGCAGTTCTTC. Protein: CASSTPIDRGLAGGNEQFF.

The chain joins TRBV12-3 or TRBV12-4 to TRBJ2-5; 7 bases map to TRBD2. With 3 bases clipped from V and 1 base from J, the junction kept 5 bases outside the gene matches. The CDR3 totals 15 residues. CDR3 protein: CASSLGREPQETQYF. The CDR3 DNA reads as TGTGCCAGCAGTTTGGGGCGGGAGCCCCAAGAGACCCAGTACTTC.

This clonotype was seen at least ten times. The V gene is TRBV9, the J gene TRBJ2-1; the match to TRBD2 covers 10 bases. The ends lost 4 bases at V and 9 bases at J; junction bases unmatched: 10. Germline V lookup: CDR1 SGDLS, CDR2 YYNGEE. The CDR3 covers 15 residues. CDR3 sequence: CASSPQREGLVEQFF. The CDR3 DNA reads TGTGCCAGCAGCCCCCAGCGGGAGGGCCTGGTTGAGCAGTTCTTC.

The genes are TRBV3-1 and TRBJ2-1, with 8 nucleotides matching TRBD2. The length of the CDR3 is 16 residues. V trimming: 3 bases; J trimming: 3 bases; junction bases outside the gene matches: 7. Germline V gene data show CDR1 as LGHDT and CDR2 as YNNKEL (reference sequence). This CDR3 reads CASSQAPREVYNEQFF. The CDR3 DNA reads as TGTGCCAGCAGCCAGGCCCCGCGGGAGGTCTACAATGAGCAGTTCTTC.

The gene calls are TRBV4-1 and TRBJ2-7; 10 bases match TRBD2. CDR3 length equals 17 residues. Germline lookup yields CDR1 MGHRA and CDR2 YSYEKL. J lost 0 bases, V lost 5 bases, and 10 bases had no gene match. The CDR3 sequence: CASSFLSGLADSYEQYF. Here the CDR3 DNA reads TGCGCCAGCAGCTTCCTTAGCGGACTAGCGGACTCCTACGAGCAGTACTTC.

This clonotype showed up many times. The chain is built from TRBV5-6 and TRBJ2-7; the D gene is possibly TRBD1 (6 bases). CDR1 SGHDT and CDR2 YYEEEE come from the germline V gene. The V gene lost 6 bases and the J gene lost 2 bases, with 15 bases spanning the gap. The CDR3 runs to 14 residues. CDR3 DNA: TGTGCCAGCATCGTCAGGGGCTCAACCTACGAGCAGTACTTC. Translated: CASIVRGSTYEQYF.

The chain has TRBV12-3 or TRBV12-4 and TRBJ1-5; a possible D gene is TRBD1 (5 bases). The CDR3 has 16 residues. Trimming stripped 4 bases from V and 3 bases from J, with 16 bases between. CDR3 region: CASSSRDQGYNQPQHF. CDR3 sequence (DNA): TGTGCCAGCAGTTCGCGTGACCAGGGATACAATCAGCCCCAGCATTTT.

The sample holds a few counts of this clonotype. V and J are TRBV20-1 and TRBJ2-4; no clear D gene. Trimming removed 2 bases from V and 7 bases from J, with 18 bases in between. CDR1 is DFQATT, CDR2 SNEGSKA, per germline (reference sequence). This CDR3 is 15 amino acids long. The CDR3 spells CSARSLGNGMNIQYF. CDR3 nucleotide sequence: TGCAGTGCTAGATCCCTAGGGAATGGGATGAACATTCAGTACTTC.

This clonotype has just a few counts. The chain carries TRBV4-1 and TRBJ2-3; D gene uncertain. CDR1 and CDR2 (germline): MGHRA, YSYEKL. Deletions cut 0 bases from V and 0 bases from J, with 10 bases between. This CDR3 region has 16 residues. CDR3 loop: CASSQDYFLSTDTQYF. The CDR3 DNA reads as TGCGCCAGCAGCCAAGATTACTTCTTGAGCACAGATACGCAGTATTTT.

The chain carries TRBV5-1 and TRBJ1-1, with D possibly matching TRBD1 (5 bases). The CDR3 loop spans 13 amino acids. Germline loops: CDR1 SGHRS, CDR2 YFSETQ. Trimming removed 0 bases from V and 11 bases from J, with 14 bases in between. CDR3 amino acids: CASSLGDSSWAFF. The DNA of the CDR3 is TGCGCCAGCAGCTTGGGTGACAGCTCGTGGGCTTTCTTT.

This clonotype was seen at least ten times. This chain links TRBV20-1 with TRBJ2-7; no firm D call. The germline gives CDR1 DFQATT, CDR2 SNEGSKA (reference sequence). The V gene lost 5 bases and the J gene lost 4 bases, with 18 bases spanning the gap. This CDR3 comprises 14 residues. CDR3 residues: CSAPHLSSSYEQYF. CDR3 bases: TGCAGTGCTCCTCACCTATCCTCCTCATACGAGCAGTACTTC.

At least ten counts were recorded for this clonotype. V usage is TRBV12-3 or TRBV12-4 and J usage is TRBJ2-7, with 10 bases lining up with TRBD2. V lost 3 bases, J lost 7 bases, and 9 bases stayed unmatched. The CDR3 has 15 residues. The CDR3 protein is CASSLGLAGAGEQYF. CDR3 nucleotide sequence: TGTGCCAGCAGTTTGGGTCTAGCGGGAGCAGGGGAGCAGTACTTC.

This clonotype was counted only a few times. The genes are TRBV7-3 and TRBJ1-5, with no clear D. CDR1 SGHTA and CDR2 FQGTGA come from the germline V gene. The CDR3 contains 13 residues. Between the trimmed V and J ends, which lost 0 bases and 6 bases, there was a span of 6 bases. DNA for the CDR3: TGTGCCAGCAGCTTAACGGCGGGTCAGCCCCAGCATTTT. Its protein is CASSLTAGQPQHF.

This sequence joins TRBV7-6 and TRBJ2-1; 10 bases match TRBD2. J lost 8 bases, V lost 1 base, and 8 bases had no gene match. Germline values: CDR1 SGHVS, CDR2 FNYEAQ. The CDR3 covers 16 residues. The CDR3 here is CASSLVGLAGDDEQFF. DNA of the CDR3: TGTGCCAGCAGCTTAGTGGGGCTAGCGGGAGATGATGAGCAGTTCTTC.

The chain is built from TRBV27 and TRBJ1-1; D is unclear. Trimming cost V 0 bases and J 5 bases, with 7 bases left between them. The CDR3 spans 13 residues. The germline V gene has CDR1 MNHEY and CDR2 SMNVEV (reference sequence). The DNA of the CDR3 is TGTGCCAGCAGTTTATCACAGTTAACTGAAGCTTTCTTT. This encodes CASSLSQLTEAFF.

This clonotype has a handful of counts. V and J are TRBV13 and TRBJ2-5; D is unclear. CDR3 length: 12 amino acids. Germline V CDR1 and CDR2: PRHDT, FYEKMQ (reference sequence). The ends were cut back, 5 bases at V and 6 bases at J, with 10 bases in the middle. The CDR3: CASSTQPQTQYF. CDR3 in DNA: TGTGCCAGCAGCACCCAACCCCAGACCCAGTACTTC.

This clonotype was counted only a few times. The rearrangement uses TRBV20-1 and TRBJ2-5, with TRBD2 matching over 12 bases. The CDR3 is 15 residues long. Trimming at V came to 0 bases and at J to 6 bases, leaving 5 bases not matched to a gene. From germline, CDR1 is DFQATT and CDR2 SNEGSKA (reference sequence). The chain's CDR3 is CSARERLAGEKTQYF. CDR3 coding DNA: TGCAGTGCTAGAGAGAGACTAGCGGGGGAAAAGACCCAGTACTTC.

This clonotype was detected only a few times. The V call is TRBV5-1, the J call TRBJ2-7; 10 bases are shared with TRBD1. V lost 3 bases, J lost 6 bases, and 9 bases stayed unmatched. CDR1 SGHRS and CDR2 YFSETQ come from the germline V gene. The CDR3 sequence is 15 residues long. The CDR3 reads CASSYTGTGEGEQYF. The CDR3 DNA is TGCGCCAGCAGCTACACCGGGACAGGGGAGGGCGAGCAGTACTTC.

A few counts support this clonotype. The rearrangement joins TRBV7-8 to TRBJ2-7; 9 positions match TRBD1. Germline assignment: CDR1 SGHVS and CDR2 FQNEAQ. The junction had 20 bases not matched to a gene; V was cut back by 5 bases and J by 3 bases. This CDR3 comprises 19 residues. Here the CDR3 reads CASSHSKGGQGGFRYEQYF. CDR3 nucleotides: TGTGCCAGCAGCCACTCCAAAGGGGGACAGGGTGGATTTCGCTACGAGCAGTACTTC.

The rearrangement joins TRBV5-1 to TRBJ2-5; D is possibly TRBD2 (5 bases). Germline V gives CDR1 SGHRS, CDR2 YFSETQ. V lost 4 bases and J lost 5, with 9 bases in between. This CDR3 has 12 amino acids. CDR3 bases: TGCGCCAGCAGCCCCGGACTCGAGACCCAGTACTTC. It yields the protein CASSPGLETQYF.

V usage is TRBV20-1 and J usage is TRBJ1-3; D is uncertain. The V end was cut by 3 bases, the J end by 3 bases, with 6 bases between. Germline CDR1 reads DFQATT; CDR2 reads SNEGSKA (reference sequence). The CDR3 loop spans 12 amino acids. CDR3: CSARGHGNTIYF. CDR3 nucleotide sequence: TGCAGTGCTAGGGGTCATGGAAACACCATATATTTT.

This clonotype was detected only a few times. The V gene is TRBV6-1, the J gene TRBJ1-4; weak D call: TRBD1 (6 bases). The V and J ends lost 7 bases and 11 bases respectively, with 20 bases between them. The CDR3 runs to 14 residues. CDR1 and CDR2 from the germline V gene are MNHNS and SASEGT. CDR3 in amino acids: CASTSQGGWVKLFF. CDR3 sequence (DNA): TGTGCCAGCACCTCCCAAGGGGGTTGGGTGAAACTGTTTTTT.

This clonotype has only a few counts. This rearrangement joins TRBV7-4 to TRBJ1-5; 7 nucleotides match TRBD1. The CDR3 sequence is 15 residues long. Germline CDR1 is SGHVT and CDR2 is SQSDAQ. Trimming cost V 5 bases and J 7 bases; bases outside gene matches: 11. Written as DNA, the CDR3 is TGTGCCAGCAGCCTGGGACAGCTTAAGGGACAGCCCCAGCATTTT. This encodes CASSLGQLKGQPQHF.

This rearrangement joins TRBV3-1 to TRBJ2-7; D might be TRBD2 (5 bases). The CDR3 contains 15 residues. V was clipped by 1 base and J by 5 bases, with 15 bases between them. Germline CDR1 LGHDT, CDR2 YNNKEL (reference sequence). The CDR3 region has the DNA TGTGCCAGCAGCCAAGTGTCGAGGAGGATCGACGAGCAGTACTTC. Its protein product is CASSQVSRRIDEQYF.

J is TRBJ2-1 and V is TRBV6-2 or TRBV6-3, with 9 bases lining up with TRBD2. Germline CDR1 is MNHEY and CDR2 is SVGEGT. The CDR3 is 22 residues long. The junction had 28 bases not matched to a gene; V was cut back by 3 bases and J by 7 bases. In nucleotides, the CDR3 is TGTGCCAGCAGTTATAACACAACCCATCCCAGGATTAGCGGGAGTCAGGGAAATGAGCAGTTCTTC. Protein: CASSYNTTHPRISGSQGNEQFF.

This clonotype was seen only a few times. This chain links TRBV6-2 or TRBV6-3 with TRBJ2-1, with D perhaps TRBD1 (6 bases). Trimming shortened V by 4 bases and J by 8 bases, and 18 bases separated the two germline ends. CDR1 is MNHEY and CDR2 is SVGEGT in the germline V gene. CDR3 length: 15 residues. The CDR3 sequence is CASSSLGGPGDEQFF. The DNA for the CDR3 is TGTGCCAGCAGTTCATTAGGGGGACCCGGCGATGAGCAGTTCTTC.

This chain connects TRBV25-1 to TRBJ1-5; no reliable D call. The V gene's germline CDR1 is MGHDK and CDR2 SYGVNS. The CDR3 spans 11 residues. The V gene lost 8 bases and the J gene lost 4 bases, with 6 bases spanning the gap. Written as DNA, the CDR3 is TGTGCCAGCGGATTAAATCAGCCCCAGCATTTT. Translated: CASGLNQPQHF.

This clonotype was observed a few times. CDR3 DNA: TGTGCCAGCAGCCAATCCCGGCGGATCGCCTACAATGAGCAGTTCTTC. It yields the protein CASSQSRRIAYNEQFF. This chain joins TRBV14 and TRBJ2-1; no clear D gene. The V gene's germline CDR1 is SGHDN and CDR2 FVKESK. V lost 2 bases and J 2 bases, leaving 13 bases between the germline ends. This CDR3 has 16 amino acids.